These 9 T cell receptor beta chains originate from one sample sequenced in a study of spatial heterogeneity in lung cancer. TCRdb redid the calling of the 5' RACE reads with MiXCR, one entry per CDR3 protein. Of 51,000 or so distinct CDR3 sequences in the sample, 7.4% are singletons; the top ten hold approximately 35%. Specified time point: blood at routine non-recurrence follow-up after resection. Material for sequencing was whole RNA from tumor, nontumor lung or frozen PBMC, left unsorted. The sample in question was PBMCs, obtained at follow-up. Receptor source: a female donor with early-stage non-small cell lung cancer.

This clonotype was counted ten times or more. This rearrangement joins TRBV28 to TRBJ1-5, with D perhaps TRBD1 (5 bases). Germline-derived CDR1 and CDR2 are MDHEN and SYDVKM. CDR3 size: 14 residues. V was clipped by 8 bases and J by 3 bases, with 14 bases between them. The CDR3 DNA sequence: TGTGCCAGCTCCTATGGGGGGAACAATCAGCCCCAGCATTTT. Encoded protein: CASSYGGNNQPQHF.

This clonotype was detected many times. CDR3 in amino acids: CASSPRGTGGSGANVLTF. CDR3 bases: TGTGCCAGCAGCCCACGTGGGACAGGGGGCTCTGGGGCCAACGTCCTGACTTTC. V and J are TRBV7-2 and TRBJ2-6, with 11 bases fitting TRBD1. This CDR3 region has 18 residues. CDR1 SGHTA and CDR2 FQGNSA come from the germline V gene. J was trimmed by 0 bases and V by 5 bases; bases with no gene match: 6.

This clonotype showed up just a few times. The chain carries TRBV20-1 and TRBJ2-3, with 9 positions matching TRBD1. CDR3 length equals 15 residues. Germline CDR1 is DFQATT and CDR2 is SNEGSKA (reference sequence). V gave up 3 bases and J gave up 3 bases; unmatched junction bases: 7. CDR3 protein: CSARNPGQGTDTQYF. The CDR3 DNA follows: TGCAGTGCTAGGAACCCGGGACAGGGAACAGATACGCAGTATTTT.

CDR3 DNA: TGCGCCAGCAGCCAGGACAGACCTAATTCACCCCTCCACTTT. The encoded protein is CASSQDRPNSPLHF. This sequence joins TRBV4-3 and TRBJ1-6; a weak D match, TRBD1 (6 bases). Germline V CDR1 and CDR2: LGHNA, YSLEER. This CDR3 is 14 amino acids long. Deletions cut 3 bases from V and 6 bases from J, with 9 bases between.

This clonotype was recorded only once. CDR3 in amino acids: CASSLDISSYEQYF. In DNA form, the CDR3 reads TGTGCCAGCAGCCTCGACATAAGCTCCTACGAGCAGTACTTC. The rearrangement uses TRBV3-1 and TRBJ2-7, with D hard to call. Trimming stripped 4 bases from V and 0 bases from J, with 10 bases between. Germline CDR1 LGHDT, CDR2 YNNKEL (reference sequence). The length of the CDR3 is 14 residues.

This clonotype was found many times. CDR3 DNA sequence: TGTGCCAGCAGCTTACTTAGCGGGGGGTACAATGAGCAGTTCTTC. As protein: CASSLLSGGYNEQFF. This chain links TRBV7-3 with TRBJ2-1; 10 nucleotides match TRBD2. The CDR3 contains 15 residues. J gave up 4 bases and V 2 bases, and 2 bases lay outside the gene matches. CDR1 is SGHTA, CDR2 FQGTGA, per germline.

In this sample, this clonotype turned up a few times. The CDR3 spells CASSIGTGSTGELFF. In DNA form, the CDR3 reads TGTGCCAGTAGTATAGGGACAGGGAGCACCGGGGAGCTGTTTTTT. V is TRBV19 and J is TRBJ2-2; the match to TRBD1 covers 8 bases. J was trimmed by 4 bases and V by 1 base; bases with no gene match: 2. This CDR3 has 15 residues. The germline V gene has CDR1 LNHDA and CDR2 SQIVND (reference sequence). The variable domain in full, with the rest retrieved from reference TRBV19 and TRBJ2-2, is DGGITQSPKYLFRKEGQNVTLSCEQNLNHDAMYWYRQDPGQGLRLIYYSQIVNDFQKGDIAEGYSVSREKKESFPLTVTSAQKNPTAFYLCASSIGTGSTGELFFGEGSRLTVL.

This clonotype was seen a handful of times. The chain recombines TRBV5-1 with TRBJ1-1; the D gene is possibly TRBD1 (6 bases). The CDR3 spans 11 residues. Per the germline V gene, CDR1 is SGHRS and CDR2 is YFSETQ. The V gene lost 2 bases and the J gene lost 8 bases, with 7 bases spanning the gap. The CDR3 DNA sequence: TGCGCCAGCAGCTTACAGGGCGAAGCTTTCTTT. As protein: CASSLQGEAFF.

This clonotype was detected many times. The rearrangement joins TRBV7-2 to TRBJ1-4; 7 bases fit TRBD1. J gave up 5 bases and V 5 bases, and 8 bases lay outside the gene matches. This CDR3 has 15 amino acids. Germline assignment: CDR1 SGHTA and CDR2 FQGNSA. CDR3 residues: CASSGNRGANEKLFF. The CDR3 region has the DNA TGTGCCAGCAGCGGAAACAGGGGCGCGAATGAAAAACTGTTTTTT.